The present T cell receptor (beta chain) was sequenced within a study of T cell responses to AZD1222 COVID-19 vaccine (dated by TCRdb to the early 2020s). Describing the broader study: AZD1222 recipients with second doses at about 4 weeks or about 12 weeks were pooled, because spike-specific TCR depth and breadth did not differ between schedules. TCR sequencing was performed for fewer than 250 trial participants, of whom about 200 were given two doses of AZD1222 and about 25 were given two doses of MenACWY control vaccine. Trial participants were enrolled into age subgroups of 18-55, 56-69 and 70-plus years, which contained roughly 150, 30 and 60 TCR-sequenced participants, respectively. General conclusions and limits of the study: Only five to seven AZD1222 recipients were SARS-CoV-2 seropositive at baseline, limiting conclusions about previously exposed vaccinees. Participants were mostly white British, with more females than males. The authors suggested clonal diversity may have been underestimated. After two AZD1222 doses, both the breadth and the depth of spike-specific TCRs were significantly higher than at day 0 and than in MenACWY recipients. In the small 56-69-year group, the increase in depth fell short of significance, most likely because of low power. Vaccine-associated CD4 TCRs spanned the whole spike protein, with dominant responses in regions 160-218 and 743-854. Nearly half of unique spike-specific TCRs reportedly recognized epitopes outside regions mutated in the B.1.351 and B.1.1.7 variants. Because no day 14 peak-response samples were available, the repertoires could be characterized only after the peak T cell response.

The CDR3 spans 11 residues, from the cysteine through the phenylalanine. Only the CDR3 DNA stays, 33 bases, in frame from base 1. Trimming removed 8 bases from V and 3 bases from J, leaving 7 bases between the germline ends. The germline V gene (reference sequence) sets CDR1 to LNHDA and CDR2 to SQIVND. The CDR3 regions of human TCRbeta chains were analyzed by immunosequencing. For the original study's pipeline: TCRs in the repertoires were matched against a reference library of SARS-CoV-2-specific TCRs that had been generated with the MIRA antigen-specificity platform. Breadth was defined as the fraction of unique TCRs that were SARS-CoV-2-associated, and depth was defined as the fraction of total T cells that were SARS-CoV-2-associated. Using the MIRA data, each spike-specific TCR was mapped to the spike region that the TCR reacts to and placed in a CD4 or CD8 class. Log10-transformed breadth and depth values were compared by one-way ANOVA with Sidak's multiple comparisons tests. TCRdb took this table from immuneACCESS and kept in-frame rearrangements with V and J called. Such tables lack part of the clones; where checked against another copy, unresolved V genes explain under half of the gap, and the rest is unexplained. That table gives V, J and clone size, and the DNA gave D and trimming. For this sample there are about 97,000 clones; roughly 88% appear just once. The leading ten clones occupy 2.5% to 3% of the sample.

The time point label, read with the paper, signifies: baseline before first vaccination. Vaccinee samples were obtained from the UK trials COV001 and COV002, which included a single-blind randomized controlled phase 2/3 trial of AZD1222 (ChAdOx1 nCoV-19) in healthy adults. For TCRbeta chain sequencing, PBMC samples from trial participants were taken at day 0 and at day 28 after the second dose. As for this clone: Its target antigen remains unknown. Per-base quality was not reported, and no clone a single base away is much larger than it.

The sequence joins TRBV19 to TRBJ1-2, with the D segment identity uncertain. The sample consisted of peripheral blood, taken on day 0 of AZD1222 vaccination. This receptor was identified in an adult in good health. The CDR3 in this case is CASSKDYGYTF. The sequence in DNA is TGTGCCAGTTCGAAGGACTATGGCTACACCTTC.